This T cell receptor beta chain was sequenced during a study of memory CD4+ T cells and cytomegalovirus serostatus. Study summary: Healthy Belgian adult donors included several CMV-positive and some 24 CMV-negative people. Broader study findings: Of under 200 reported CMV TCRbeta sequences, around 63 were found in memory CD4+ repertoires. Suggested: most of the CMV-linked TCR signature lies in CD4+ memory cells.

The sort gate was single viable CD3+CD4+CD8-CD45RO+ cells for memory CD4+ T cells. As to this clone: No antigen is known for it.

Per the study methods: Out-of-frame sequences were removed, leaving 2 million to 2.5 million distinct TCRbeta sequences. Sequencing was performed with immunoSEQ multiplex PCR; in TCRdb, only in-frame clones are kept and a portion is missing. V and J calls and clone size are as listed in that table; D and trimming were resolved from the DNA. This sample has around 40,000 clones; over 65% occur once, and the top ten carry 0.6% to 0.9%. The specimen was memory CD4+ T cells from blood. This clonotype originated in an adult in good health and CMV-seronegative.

CDR3 in amino acids: CASSLDRGRVGEQYF. In DNA, the CDR3 is TGTGCCAGCAGCTTAGACAGGGGGCGGGTCGGCGAGCAGTACTTC. V is TRBV7-6 and J is TRBJ2-7, with 9 bases lining up with TRBD1. Germline V gene lookup returns CDR1 SGHVS and CDR2 FNYEAQ. V was clipped by 1 base and J by 6 bases; unmatched bases: 7. The CDR3 is 15 amino acids.